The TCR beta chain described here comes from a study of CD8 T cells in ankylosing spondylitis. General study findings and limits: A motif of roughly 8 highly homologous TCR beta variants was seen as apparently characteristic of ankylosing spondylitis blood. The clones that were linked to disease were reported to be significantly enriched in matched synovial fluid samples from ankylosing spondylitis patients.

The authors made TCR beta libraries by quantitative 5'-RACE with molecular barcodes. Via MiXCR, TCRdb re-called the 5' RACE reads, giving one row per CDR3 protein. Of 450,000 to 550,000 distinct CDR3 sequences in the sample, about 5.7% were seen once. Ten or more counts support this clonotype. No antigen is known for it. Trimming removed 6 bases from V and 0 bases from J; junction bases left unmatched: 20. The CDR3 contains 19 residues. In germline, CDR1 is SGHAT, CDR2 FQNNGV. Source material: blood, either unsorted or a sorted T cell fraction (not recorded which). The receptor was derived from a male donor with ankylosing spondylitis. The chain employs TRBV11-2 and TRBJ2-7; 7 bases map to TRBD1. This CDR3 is CASSLRDRAQFLGSYEQYF. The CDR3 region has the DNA TGTGCCAGCAGTCTAAGAGACAGGGCCCAATTCTTGGGCTCCTACGAGCAGTACTTC.